This entry lists 32 T cell receptor beta chains sequenced from one sample in a study of T cell repertoires in aging, cancer and after chemotherapy. TRB rearrangements spanning V, D and J were amplified using mixed TRB-A/B primers. Using its own MiXCR run on the multiplex PCR reads, TCRdb lists one record per CDR3 protein. The table lists some 7,000 distinct CDR3 sequences, less than 45% of them singletons. Peripheral blood genomic DNA, not sorted cells or RNA, was the template. The sample comprised blood. The receptors shown here come from a human donor in good health.

The genes are TRBV12-3 or TRBV12-4 and TRBJ2-2; perhaps TRBD2 as D (5 bases). With 5 bases removed from V and 13 bases from J, the gap between germline ends came to 14 bases. This CDR3 spans 12 amino acids. CDR3: CASSIAPGWLFF. For the CDR3, the DNA is TGTGCCAGCAGTATCGCGCCGGGATGGCTGTTTTTT.

This rearrangement joins TRBV7-2 to TRBJ1-3; D not certain. The CDR3 totals 16 residues. Germline loops: CDR1 SGHTA, CDR2 FQGNSA. Trimming shortened V by 0 bases and J by 2 bases, and 11 bases separated the two germline ends. The CDR3 is CASSLANSLAGNTIYF. In DNA, the CDR3 is TGTGCCAGCAGCTTAGCGAACAGTCTCGCTGGAAACACCATATATTTT.

V usage is TRBV4-1 and J usage is TRBJ2-3; D gene unclear. CDR3 length: 13 residues. Germline CDR1 and CDR2: MGHRA and YSYEKL. The V and J ends lost 1 base and 4 bases respectively, with 6 bases between them. CDR3 protein: CASSQVSSDTQYF. CDR3 DNA: TGCGCCAGCAGCCAAGTCAGTTCAGATACGCAGTATTTT.

This clonotype was counted only a few times. CDR3 region: CASSGRDNYGYTF. CDR3 sequence (DNA): TGTGCCAGCAGTGGCCGGGACAACTATGGCTACACCTTC. This sequence joins TRBV12-3 or TRBV12-4 and TRBJ1-2; tentatively, D is TRBD1 (5 bases). Trimming left V 5 bases short and J 2 bases short, with 9 bases between. This CDR3 has 13 amino acids.

DNA for the CDR3: TGTGCCAGCAGCCCCCAAATCTCATCCTACGAGCAGTACTTC. It is translated as CASSPQISSYEQYF. The chain carries TRBV6-5 and TRBJ2-7; D gene unclear. The CDR3 is 14 amino acids. Per the germline V gene, CDR1 is MNHEY and CDR2 is SVGAGI. V lost 6 bases and J lost 1, with 13 bases in between.

The chain uses TRBV4-2 and TRBJ2-1, with 8 bases lining up with TRBD2. CDR3 size: 15 residues. V gave up 0 bases and J gave up 9 bases; unmatched junction bases: 7. Germline V gene sequence: CDR1 LGHNA, CDR2 YNFKEQ. The CDR3 region is CASSQDKLAGSEQFF. CDR3 DNA: TGTGCCAGCAGCCAAGATAAGCTAGCGGGTAGTGAGCAGTTCTTC.

The sample holds one count of this clonotype. The chain combines TRBV6-1 with TRBJ1-5; D remains ambiguous. This CDR3 region has 15 residues. V gave up 2 bases and J gave up 0 bases, with 8 bases separating them. CDR1 is MNHNS, CDR2 SASEGT, per germline. The CDR3 spells CASSELVDSNQPQHF. CDR3 nucleotides: TGTGCCAGCAGTGAACTGGTCGATAGCAATCAGCCCCAGCATTTT.

V gene TRBV27 combines with J gene TRBJ1-5; perhaps TRBD1 as D (6 bases). CDR3 length equals 13 residues. Germline V gene sequence: CDR1 MNHEY, CDR2 SMNVEV (reference sequence). V gave up 9 bases and J gave up 3 bases, with 12 bases separating them. CDR3 bases: TGTGCCAGTACATGGGGGCCCAATCAGCCCCAGCATTTT. Translated: CASTWGPNQPQHF.

The chain couples TRBV27 to TRBJ1-2; TRBD1 might be the D (5 bases). The CDR3 sequence is 13 residues long. Between the trimmed V and J ends, which lost 6 bases and 4 bases, there was a span of 12 bases. Germline V gene data show CDR1 as MNHEY and CDR2 as SMNVEV (reference sequence). The CDR3 sequence: CASSPGSSYGYTF. Here the CDR3 DNA reads TGTGCCAGCAGCCCAGGGTCGAGCTATGGCTACACCTTC.

The gene calls are TRBV12-3 or TRBV12-4 and TRBJ2-5; 9 bases are a match to TRBD1. V was clipped by 5 bases and J by 3 bases; unmatched bases: 10. CDR3 length: 16 amino acids. CDR3 sequence reads: CASSGGGTGKKETQYF. As DNA, the CDR3 is TGTGCCAGCAGTGGGGGGGGGACAGGGAAGAAAGAGACCCAGTACTTC.

This chain connects TRBV4-1 to TRBJ1-4, with 7 bases aligning to TRBD1. V lost 1 base to trimming and J lost 0 bases; unmatched junction nucleotides: 2. Germline V lookup: CDR1 MGHRA, CDR2 YSYEKL. The CDR3 totals 16 residues. Here the CDR3 DNA reads TGCGCCAGCAGCCAAGGACAGGGACCAACTAATGAAAAACTGTTTTTT. Translated: CASSQGQGPTNEKLFF.

V is TRBV27 and J is TRBJ1-5; D perhaps matches TRBD1 (5 bases). The CDR3 is 16 residues long. Germline V lookup: CDR1 MNHEY, CDR2 SMNVEV (reference sequence). Trimming took off 7 bases at V and 0 bases at J, with 16 bases between the two ends. CDR3 residues: CASTYGTADSNQPQHF. CDR3 nucleotides: TGTGCCAGCACCTACGGGACCGCAGATAGCAATCAGCCCCAGCATTTT.

V is TRBV27 and J is TRBJ1-1, with unresolved D. V gave up 0 bases and J gave up 0 bases, with 8 bases separating them. Germline CDR1 and CDR2: MNHEY and SMNVEV (reference sequence). The CDR3 has 15 residues. For the CDR3, the DNA is TGTGCCAGCAGTTTATCGCCCCAGATGAACACTGAAGCTTTCTTT. Its protein is CASSLSPQMNTEAFF.

CDR3 nucleotide sequence: TGCAGCGTTGGGACTAGCGAAAGCTCCTACGAGCAGTACTTC. It encodes CSVGTSESSYEQYF. V usage is TRBV29-1 and J usage is TRBJ2-7; 9 bases are shared with TRBD2. CDR1 SQVTM and CDR2 ANQGSEA come from the germline V gene. The CDR3 contains 14 residues. V lost 4 bases to trimming and J lost 0 bases; unmatched junction nucleotides: 4.

The V gene is TRBV21-1, the J gene TRBJ2-4; the D call in the table, TRBD2, was not verified against the DNA. TRBV21-1 is designated a pseudogene. The CDR3 loop spans 15 amino acids. In DNA, the CDR3 is TGTGCCAGCAGCAACGAAACAGCGGGTTGGGCGGGGTGGGACTTC. Its protein is CASSNETAGWAGWDF.

The V call is TRBV7-2, the J call TRBJ1-4; 9 nucleotides match TRBD1. Germline V gene sequence: CDR1 SGHTA, CDR2 FQGNSA. J gave up 6 bases and V 3 bases, and 2 bases lay outside the gene matches. The CDR3 spans 14 residues. In DNA, the CDR3 is TGTGCCAGCAGCTTCGGGACAGGGCATGAAAAACTGTTTTTT. It yields the protein CASSFGTGHEKLFF.

V and J are TRBV12-3 or TRBV12-4 and TRBJ2-3, with D maybe TRBD1 (5 bases). The CDR3 totals 14 residues. The V gene lost 6 bases and the J gene lost 4 bases, with 14 bases spanning the gap. CDR3 residues: CASRKGAESDTQYF. CDR3 nucleotides: TGTGCCAGCAGAAAAGGGGCGGAGTCAGATACGCAGTATTTT.

This chain uses TRBV4-1 with TRBJ2-5; 12 positions match TRBD2. Germline V gives CDR1 MGHRA, CDR2 YSYEKL. The ends lost 4 bases at V and 0 bases at J; junction bases unmatched: 6. The CDR3 totals 17 residues. As DNA, the CDR3 is TGCGCCAGCAGCCCGTACTGGACTAGCGGGGACCAAGAGACCCAGTACTTC. It is translated as CASSPYWTSGDQETQYF.

This clonotype has just one count. The V gene is TRBV5-4, the J gene TRBJ2-2, with a weak D call TRBD2 (6 bases). This CDR3 spans 13 amino acids. Germline CDR1 reads SGHNT; CDR2 reads YYREEE (reference sequence). The V end was cut by 5 bases, the J end by 8 bases, with 13 bases between. CDR3 region: CASSPVGGGELFF. The CDR3 coding sequence is TGTGCCAGCAGTCCCGTGGGGGGAGGGGAGCTGTTTTTT. The complete variable domain, with remaining parts taken from reference TRBV5-4 and TRBJ2-2, reads ETGVTQSPTHLIKTRGQQVTLRCSSQSGHNTVSWYQQALGQGPQFIFQYYREEENGRGNFPPRFSGLQFPNYSSELNVNALELDDSALYLCASSPVGGGELFFGEGSRLTVL.

The chain is built from TRBV24-1 and TRBJ2-1; 7 nucleotides match TRBD1. The trim removed 9 bases at V and 5 bases at J, leaving 0 bases unmatched. Looked up from germline, CDR1 is KGHDR and CDR2 is SFDVKD. The CDR3 is 11 residues long. CDR3 amino acids: CATGTDNEQFF. CDR3 DNA sequence: TGTGCCACCGGGACAGACAATGAGCAGTTCTTC.

The chain carries TRBV12-3 or TRBV12-4 and TRBJ2-3; D unclear. CDR3 length: 12 amino acids. Trimming pared 5 bases from V and 2 bases from J, leaving 5 bases between. The CDR3 nucleotides are TGTGCCAGCAGTAGATACACAGATACGCAGTATTTT. Its protein is CASSRYTDTQYF.

This clonotype came up a few times. The chain couples TRBV27 to TRBJ2-3; 10 nucleotides match TRBD2. The trim removed 6 bases at V and 1 base at J, leaving 13 bases unmatched. The CDR3 extends over 18 amino acids. The germline gives CDR1 MNHEY, CDR2 SMNVEV (reference sequence). The CDR3 DNA sequence: TGTGCCAGCAGCTCCCGCCCCCCCGGACTAGCGGGCACAGATACGCAGTATTTT. Translated, it gives CASSSRPPGLAGTDTQYF.

This clonotype was recorded a few times. V usage is TRBV6-6 and J usage is TRBJ1-2, with TRBD1 identical over 9 bases. Unmatched junction bases numbered 5, after V lost 8 bases and J lost 7 bases. CDR1 MNHNY and CDR2 SVGAGI come from the germline V gene (reference sequence). CDR3 length: 12 residues. The CDR3 loop is CASHRGRVGYTF. The CDR3 region has the DNA TGTGCCAGCCACAGGGGGCGCGTTGGCTACACCTTC.

This chain links TRBV5-1 with TRBJ2-7; 8 nucleotides align to TRBD1. V was pared by 0 bases and J by 5 bases, with 10 bases of the junction left unmatched. Looked up from germline, CDR1 is SGHRS and CDR2 is YFSETQ. The CDR3 length is 16 residues. CDR3 amino acids: CASSLVGQGAFNEQYF. CDR3 bases: TGCGCCAGCAGCTTGGTGGGGCAGGGGGCTTTCAACGAGCAGTACTTC. Supplemented by reference TRBV5-1 and TRBJ2-7, the full variable domain reads KAGVTQTPRYLIKTRGQQVTLSCSPISGHRSVSWYQQTPGQGLQFLFEYFSETQRNKGNFPGRFSGRQFSNSRSEMNVSTLELGDSALYLCASSLVGQGAFNEQYFGPGTRLTVT.

The chain is built from TRBV7-2 and TRBJ1-1, with D maybe TRBD1 (6 bases). Germline values: CDR1 SGHTA, CDR2 FQGNSA. V lost 3 bases and J lost 8, with 16 bases in between. The CDR3 has 14 amino acids. CDR3 nucleotides: TGTGCCAGCAGCTTCAGACAGGAACGAAGAGAAGCTTTCTTT. This encodes CASSFRQERREAFF. Variable domain in full (rest from reference TRBV7-2 and TRBJ1-1): GAGVSQSPSNKVTEKGKDVELRCDPISGHTALYWYRQSLGQGLEFLIYFQGNSAPDKSGLPSDRFSAERTGGSVSTLTIQRTQQEDSAVYLCASSFRQERREAFFGQGTRLTVV.

V usage is TRBV12-3 or TRBV12-4 and J usage is TRBJ2-1; no clear D. The CDR3 is 14 residues long. Trimming left V 5 bases short and J 3 bases short, with 11 bases between. The CDR3 sequence is CASSPLDIYNEQFF. CDR3 coding DNA: TGTGCCAGCAGTCCCCTCGACATCTACAATGAGCAGTTCTTC.

V is TRBV20-1 and J is TRBJ2-5; 7 bases are shared with TRBD1. V was clipped by 6 bases and J by 0 bases; unmatched bases: 10. CDR1 and CDR2 (germline): DFQATT, SNEGSKA (reference sequence). The CDR3 extends over 15 amino acids. CDR3 nucleotides: TGCAGTGCCCAGGGGGTTCCCGGGTACCAAGAGACCCAGTACTTC. Translation gives CSAQGVPGYQETQYF.

This clonotype was seen only a few times. This chain uses TRBV6-4 with TRBJ2-3; D gene unclear. V lost 2 bases to trimming and J lost 0 bases, with 12 bases between them. Looked up from germline, CDR1 is MRHNA and CDR2 is SNTAGT. CDR3 length: 16 residues. The CDR3: CASSDNVQSSTDTQYF. In DNA, the CDR3 is TGTGCCAGCAGTGACAATGTACAGTCTAGCACAGATACGCAGTATTTT.

Comment on this clonotype: At one boundary the junction diverges from the germline segment, which might be a read error. The genes are TRBV7-7 and TRBJ2-1; 13 positions match TRBD2. The CDR3 sequence is 16 residues long. The germline V gene has CDR1 SSHAT and CDR2 FNYEAQ (reference sequence). The CDR3 protein is CASSQGTSGENNEQFF. In nucleotides, the CDR3 is TGTGCTAGCAGCCAGGGGACTAGCGGGGAGAACAATGAGCAGTTCTTC.

This clonotype occurred a few times. V is TRBV20-1 and J is TRBJ2-5; D gene uncertain. V was shortened by 2 bases and J by 14 bases, with 12 bases between the two germline ends. This CDR3 has 10 amino acids. In germline, CDR1 is DFQATT, CDR2 SNEGSKA (reference sequence). In nucleotides, the CDR3 is TGCAGTGCTAGAAATCGGACCGGTTACTTC. Residues: CSARNRTGYF.

The rearrangement links TRBV7-2 to TRBJ2-3, with D possibly matching TRBD2 (5 bases). Between the trimmed V and J ends, which lost 1 base and 5 bases, there was a span of 10 bases. Looked up from germline, CDR1 is SGHTA and CDR2 is FQGNSA. CDR3 length: 14 residues. The DNA of the CDR3 is TGTGCCAGCAGCTTAGGGGAGTGGGGAGATACGCAGTATTTT. Encoded protein: CASSLGEWGDTQYF.

The sample holds a few counts of this clonotype. The CDR3 DNA reads as TGTGCCACCAGCACCGGGACGGCCGATACCTACGAGCAGTACTTC. Amino acids: CATSTGTADTYEQYF. The rearrangement links TRBV15 to TRBJ2-7; either TRBD1 or TRBD2 may fit D (5 bases each). The germline V gene encodes CDR1 LNHNV and CDR2 YYDKDF (reference sequence). The CDR3 is 15 residues long. Trimming left V 4 bases short and J 2 bases short, with 15 bases between.